Sequencing of this TCR beta chain was carried out in a study of blood T cell repertoires in COVID-19. In the original workflow: Researchers report that nucleated cell counts were estimated from reference gene primer amplification. Produced via immunoSEQ multiplex PCR; TCRdb's table is partial and in-frame only. V, J and clone size reflect that table, while D and trimming were determined from the DNA. The data show 100,000 to 150,000 clones, roughly 80% seen once. CDR1 is SGHAT, CDR2 FQNNGV, per germline. The CDR3 consists of 19 residues. J gave up 4 bases and V 4 bases, and 14 bases lay outside the gene matches.

The sequenced sample was peripheral blood. The TCR sequence derives from a man aged 65-85 years with acute or convalescent COVID-19. The rearrangement links TRBV11-2 to TRBJ2-3, with TRBD2 identical over 13 bases. Here the CDR3 DNA reads TGTGCCAGCAGCTCGCTTAGAAGGGGACTAGCGGGGCTAGCAGATACGCAGTATTTT. Amino acid sequence: CASSSLRRGLAGLADTQYF. Variable domain in full (rest from reference TRBV11-2 and TRBJ2-3): EAGVAQSPRYKIIEKRQSVAFWCNPISGHATLYWYQQILGQGPKLLIQFQNNGVVDDSQLPKDRFSAERLKGVDSTLKIQPAKLEDSAVYLCASSSLRRGLAGLADTQYFGPGTRLTVL.